The clone carrying this T cell receptor (beta chain) was observed many times. Its antigen remains unknown. The data originate from a study of T-cell reconstitution after alpha-beta-depleted transplantation in children. Regarding the study as a whole: Certain patients had high TCRbeta diversity at day 60, and it came from recipient T cells and thymic progenitors that survived.

Preparation of the TCRbeta library used unique molecular identifiers. TCRdb re-derived calls from the PCR reads in MiXCR, one entry per CDR3 protein. The data hold 150,000 to 200,000 distinct CDR3 sequences, with 5.5% to 7% observed a single time. The V segment lost 4 bases and the J segment 9 bases; nucleotides outside the gene matches: 9. The CDR3 is made up of 15 amino acids. Germline V gives CDR1 SGHDT, CDR2 YYEEEE. The chain combines TRBV5-6 with TRBJ2-1; 11 bases line up with TRBD2. The sequence derives from a girl less than two years old with combined immunodeficiency, due to receive a stem cell transplant. The specimen comprised PBMCs, sampled before TCRalphabeta/CD19-depleted stem cell transplant. Here the CDR3 DNA reads TGTGCCAGCAGCCTACAACTAGCGGGAGCCGTTGAGCAGTTCTTC. Amino acid sequence: CASSLQLAGAVEQFF.